This is a list of T cell receptor beta chains from one sample in a study of blood T cell repertoires in COVID-19. The repertoire was sequenced with immunoSEQ multiplex PCR; TCRdb's copy has only in-frame clones and lacks some. This sample has 270,000 or so clones, with roughly 84% found just once. Sequencing input: peripheral blood. The receptors stem from a woman aged 18-29 years with acute or convalescent COVID-19. CDR3s include the opening cysteine and the closing phenylalanine or tryptophan. Size is omitted from some rows. Given values are once, few, many or a class for expanded clones.

.	TRBV6-5	TRBJ1-1	CASTDRGSGNTEAFF
.	TRBV18	TRBJ2-7	CASSARLAGGSYEQYF
.	TRBV27	TRBJ1-1	CASSLGGWEEAFF
few	TRBV4-1	TRBJ1-6	CASSQADRANSPLHF
.	TRBV14	TRBJ1-4	CASSPRTHTGEKLFF
.	TRBV6-6	TRBJ2-2	CASSDTRGHTGELFF
.	TRBV28	TRBJ2-3	CASSPPVRDTQYF
.	TRBV5-6	TRBJ1-5	CASSRRDFNSNQPQHF
.	TRBV6-5	TRBJ2-5	CASSSRLAGETQYF
.	TRBV11-1	TRBJ2-1	CASSVSRGNEQFF
.	TRBV10-3	TRBJ1-1	CAIRDDRGLTEAFF